The present entry profiles one TCR beta chain with its context. The source of the sample is a study of blood T cell repertoires in COVID-19. As for the study in general: Specimens from acute and convalescent COVID-19 originated in the United States, Italy and Spain. Sources were T cells, B-cell-depleted T cells, or PBMCs; the material itself was cDNA or gDNA.

Sequencing was performed with immunoSEQ multiplex PCR; in TCRdb, only in-frame clones are kept and a portion is missing. The data contain 150,000 to 200,000 clones, over 80% of them singletons. Sequencing input: peripheral blood. The sequence was obtained from a man in his 60s with COVID-19, enrolled during active disease.

CDR3: CASSYSREGRTSGNTIYF. Written as DNA, the CDR3 is TGTGCCAGCAGTTACTCTCGCGAGGGCAGGACCTCTGGAAACACCATATATTTT. The genes are TRBV6-2 or TRBV6-3 and TRBJ1-3; D not resolved. Germline V lookup: CDR1 MNHEY, CDR2 SVGEGT. There are 18 residues in the CDR3. V was shortened by 0 bases and J by 0 bases, with 15 bases between the two germline ends.